This T cell receptor (beta chain) comes out of a study of siplizumab effects on memory and regulatory T cells. Sequenced by immunoSEQ multiplex PCR; TCRdb stores in-frame clones only, minus some. Among over 65,000 clones listed, 85% to 95% were seen once. Germline CDR1 and CDR2: MDHEN and SYDVKM. V lost 2 bases to trimming and J lost 0 bases, with 14 bases between them. The CDR3 contains 17 residues. The sequence came from a human donor in good health. Sequenced input: CD8+ T cells sorted from blood. This sequence joins TRBV28 and TRBJ2-1; TRBD1 might be the D (5 bases). As DNA, the CDR3 is TGTGCCAGCAGTTTACCTATGAGCGACAGCTCCTACAATGAGCAGTTCTTC. Encoded protein: CASSLPMSDSSYNEQFF.